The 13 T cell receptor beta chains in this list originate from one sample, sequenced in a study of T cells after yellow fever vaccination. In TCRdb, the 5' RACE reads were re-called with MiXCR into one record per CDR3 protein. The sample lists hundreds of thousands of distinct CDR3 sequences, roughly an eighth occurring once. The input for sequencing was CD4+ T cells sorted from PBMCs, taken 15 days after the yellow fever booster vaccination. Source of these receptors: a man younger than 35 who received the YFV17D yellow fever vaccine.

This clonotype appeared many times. This CDR3 reads CASSYSGSQETQYF. The CDR3 bases are TGTGCCAGCAGCTATAGCGGGTCTCAAGAGACCCAGTACTTC. The chain couples TRBV7-2 to TRBJ2-5, with TRBD2 matching 7 bases. Germline V gene sequence: CDR1 SGHTA, CDR2 FQGNSA. The junction had 4 bases not matched to a gene; V was cut back by 4 bases and J by 2 bases. This CDR3 comprises 14 residues. Variable domain in full (rest from reference TRBV7-2 and TRBJ2-5): GAGVSQSPSNKVTEKGKDVELRCDPISGHTALYWYRQSLGQGLEFLIYFQGNSAPDKSGLPSDRFSAERTGGSVSTLTIQRTQQEDSAVYLCASSYSGSQETQYFGPGTRLLVL.

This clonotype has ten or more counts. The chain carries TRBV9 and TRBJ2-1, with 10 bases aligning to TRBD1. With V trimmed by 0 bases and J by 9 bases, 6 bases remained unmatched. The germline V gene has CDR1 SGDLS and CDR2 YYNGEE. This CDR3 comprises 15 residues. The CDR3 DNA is TGTGCCAGCAGCGTAGCGACAGGGGGCTATGGTGAGCAGTTCTTC. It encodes CASSVATGGYGEQFF. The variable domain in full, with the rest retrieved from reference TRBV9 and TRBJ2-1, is DSGVTQTPKHLITATGQRVTLRCSPRSGDLSVYWYQQSLDQGLQFLIQYYNGEERAKGNILERFSAQQFPDLHSELNLSSLELGDSALYFCASSVATGGYGEQFFGPGTRLTVL.

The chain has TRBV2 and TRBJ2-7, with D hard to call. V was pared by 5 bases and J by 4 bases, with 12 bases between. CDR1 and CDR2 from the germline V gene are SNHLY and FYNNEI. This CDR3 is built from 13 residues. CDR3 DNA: TGTGCCAGCAGTCCCTCAGGAATTTACGAGCAGTACTTC. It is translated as CASSPSGIYEQYF.

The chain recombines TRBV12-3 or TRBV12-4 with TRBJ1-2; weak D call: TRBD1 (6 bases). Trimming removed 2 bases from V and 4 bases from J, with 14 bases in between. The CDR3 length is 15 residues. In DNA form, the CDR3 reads TGTGCCAGCAGTTTACCCGGACAGACACTCTATGGCTACACCTTC. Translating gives CASSLPGQTLYGYTF.

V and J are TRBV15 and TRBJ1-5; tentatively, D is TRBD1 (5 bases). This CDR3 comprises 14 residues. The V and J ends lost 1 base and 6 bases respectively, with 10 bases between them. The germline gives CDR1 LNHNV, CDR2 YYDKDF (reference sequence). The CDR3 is CATSRARESQPQHF. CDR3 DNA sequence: TGTGCCACCAGCAGAGCCAGGGAGAGTCAGCCCCAGCATTTT. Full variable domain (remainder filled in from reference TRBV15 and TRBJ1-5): DAMVIQNPRYQVTQFGKPVTLSCSQTLNHNVMYWYQQKSSQAPKLLFHYYDKDFNNEADTPDNFQSRRPNTSFCFLDIRSPGLGDTAMYLCATSRARESQPQHFGDGTRLSIL.

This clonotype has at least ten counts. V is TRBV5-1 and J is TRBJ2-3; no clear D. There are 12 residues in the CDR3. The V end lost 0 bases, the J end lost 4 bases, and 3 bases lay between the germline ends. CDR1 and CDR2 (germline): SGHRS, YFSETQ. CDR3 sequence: CASSLESDTQYF. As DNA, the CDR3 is TGCGCCAGCAGCTTGGAGTCAGATACGCAGTATTTT.

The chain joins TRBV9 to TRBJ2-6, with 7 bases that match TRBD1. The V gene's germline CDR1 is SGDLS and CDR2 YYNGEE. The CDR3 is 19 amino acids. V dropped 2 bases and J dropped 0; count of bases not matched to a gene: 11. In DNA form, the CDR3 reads TGTGCCAGCAGCGTGGCCCCTGGACAGGACAGCTCTGGGGCCAACGTCCTGACTTTC. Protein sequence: CASSVAPGQDSSGANVLTF.

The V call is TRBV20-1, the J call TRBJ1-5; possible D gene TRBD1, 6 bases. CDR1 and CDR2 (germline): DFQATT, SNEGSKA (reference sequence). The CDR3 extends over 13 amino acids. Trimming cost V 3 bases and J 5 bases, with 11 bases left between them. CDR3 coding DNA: TGCAGTGCTAGGTCTGGGGGCGATCAGCCCCAGCATTTT. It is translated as CSARSGGDQPQHF.

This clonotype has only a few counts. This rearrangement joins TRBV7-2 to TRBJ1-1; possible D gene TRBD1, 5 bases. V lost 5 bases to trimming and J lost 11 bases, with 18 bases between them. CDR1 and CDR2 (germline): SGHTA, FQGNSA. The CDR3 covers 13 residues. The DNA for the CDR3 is TGTGCCAGCAGCCCGCACGAGGGGCTCTCGGCTTTCTTT. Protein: CASSPHEGLSAFF.

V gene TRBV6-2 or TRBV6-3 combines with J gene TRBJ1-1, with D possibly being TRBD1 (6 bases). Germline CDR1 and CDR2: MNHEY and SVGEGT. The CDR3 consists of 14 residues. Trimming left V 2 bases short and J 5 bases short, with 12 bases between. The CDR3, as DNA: TGTGCCAGCAGTTACCGGGGGCGAAGAACTGAAGCTTTCTTT. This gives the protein CASSYRGRRTEAFF.

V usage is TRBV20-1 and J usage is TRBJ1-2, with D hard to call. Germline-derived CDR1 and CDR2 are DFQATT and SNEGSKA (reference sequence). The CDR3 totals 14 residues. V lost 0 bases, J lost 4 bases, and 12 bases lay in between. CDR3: CSARDSGSFYGYTF. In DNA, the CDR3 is TGCAGTGCTAGAGATTCAGGTTCTTTCTATGGCTACACCTTC.

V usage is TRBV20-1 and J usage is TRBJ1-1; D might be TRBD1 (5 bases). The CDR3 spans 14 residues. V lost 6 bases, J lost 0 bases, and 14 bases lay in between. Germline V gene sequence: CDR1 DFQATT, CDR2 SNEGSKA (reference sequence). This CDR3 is CSATNRMLNTEAFF. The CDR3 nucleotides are TGCAGTGCCACGAACAGGATGTTGAACACTGAAGCTTTCTTT.

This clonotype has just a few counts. CDR3 loop: CASSHEVGEQYF. The CDR3 DNA sequence: TGTGCCAGCAGCCACGAGGTGGGCGAGCAGTACTTC. J is TRBJ2-7 and V is TRBV7-2; no clear D. CDR3 length: 12 residues. Trimming stripped 5 bases from V and 6 bases from J, with 11 bases between. The germline V gene encodes CDR1 SGHTA and CDR2 FQGNSA.